What follows are 8 T cell receptor beta chains derived from one specimen sequenced in a study of control samples from healthy donors and cancer patients. Here immunoSEQ multiplex PCR was the method, and the copy in TCRdb shows in-frame clones only, minus some. The sample holds 200,000 or so clones, 85% to 95% seen once. The specimen was blood. The receptor source for this set is a man aged 50 to 60 in good health.

The rearrangement uses TRBV2 and TRBJ1-6, with D possibly being TRBD1 (6 bases). Germline CDR1 is SNHLY and CDR2 is FYNNEI. V lost 2 bases and J lost 0, with 23 bases in between. The length of the CDR3 is 21 residues. CDR3 amino acids: CASSEPDDSGDLRSYNSPLHF. The CDR3, as DNA: TGTGCCAGCAGTGAACCCGACGATTCAGGGGACCTTCGCTCCTATAATTCACCCCTCCACTTT. Complete variable domain (other parts from reference TRBV2 and TRBJ1-6): EPEVTQTPSHQVTQMGQEVILRCVPISNHLYFYWYRQILGQKVEFLVSFYNNEISEKSEIFDDQFSVERPDGSNFTLKIRSTKLEDSAMYFCASSEPDDSGDLRSYNSPLHFGNGTRLTVT.

This CDR3 is CASTQGTEERPQHF. DNA for the CDR3: TGTGCCAGCACCCAAGGGACGGAGGAGCGGCCCCAGCATTTT. The J gene is TRBJ1-5, the V gene TRBV6-5, with D possibly being TRBD1 (5 bases). V was shortened by 7 bases and J by 9 bases, with 19 bases between the two germline ends. This CDR3 is 14 amino acids long. CDR1 and CDR2 (germline): MNHEY, SVGAGI.

The chain is built from TRBV19 and TRBJ1-5, with D possibly TRBD1 on 5 matching bases. Trimming took off 5 bases at V and 4 bases at J, with 15 bases between the two ends. Germline CDR1 and CDR2: LNHDA and SQIVND (reference sequence). The CDR3 covers 15 residues. This chain's CDR3 is CASSAGDRTNQPQHF. CDR3 DNA: TGTGCCAGTAGTGCCGGAGACAGAACAAATCAGCCCCAGCATTTT.

Notes on this clone: The sample has other DNA sequences that encode this CDR3 too. V is TRBV2 and J is TRBJ1-2; 8 bases agree with TRBD1. The CDR3 totals 14 residues. Trimming took 3 bases from V and 7 from J; bases not matched to a gene: 7. Germline V gene lookup returns CDR1 SNHLY and CDR2 FYNNEI. CDR3 loop: CASSEGQGAGGYTF. The CDR3 DNA is TGTGCCAGCAGTGAGGGGCAGGGGGCGGGTGGCTACACCTTC. Based on the CDR3 plus reference TRBV2 and TRBJ1-2, the full variable domain is EPEVTQTPSHQVTQMGQEVILRCVPISNHLYFYWYRQILGQKVEFLVSFYNNEISEKSEIFDDQFSVERPDGSNFTLKIRSTKLEDSAMYFCASSEGQGAGGYTFGSGTRLTVV.

This rearrangement joins TRBV28 to TRBJ1-6, with D possibly matching TRBD1 (5 bases). CDR1 and CDR2 from the germline V gene are MDHEN and SYDVKM. This CDR3 is built from 14 residues. V lost 2 bases to trimming and J lost 7 bases, with 9 bases between them. CDR3 residues: CASSLQGRNSPLHF. The DNA for the CDR3 is TGTGCCAGCAGTTTACAGGGACGGAATTCACCCCTCCACTTT.

CDR3 sequence: CASSPTGSNEKLFF. The CDR3, as DNA: TGTGCCAGCAGCCCGACAGGGTCTAATGAAAAACTGTTTTTT. The chain uses TRBV4-2 and TRBJ1-4; 7 bases map to TRBD1. The germline CDR1 and CDR2 sequences are LGHNA and YNFKEQ. J was trimmed by 3 bases and V by 4 bases; bases with no gene match: 2. There are 14 residues in the CDR3.

The chain uses TRBV2 and TRBJ1-2, with D perhaps TRBD1 (5 bases). Trimming took 5 bases from V and 5 from J, leaving 12 bases between them. The CDR3 is 13 amino acids. The germline V gene encodes CDR1 SNHLY and CDR2 FYNNEI. Here the CDR3 reads CASSPGPQYGYTF. The CDR3 region has the DNA TGTGCCAGCAGTCCAGGGCCCCAATATGGCTACACCTTC.

The V and J genes are TRBV30 and TRBJ1-1; D is perhaps TRBD1 (5 bases). Trimming removed 1 base from V and 4 bases from J, with 16 bases in between. Germline V gene lookup returns CDR1 GTSNPN and CDR2 SVGIG (reference sequence). The CDR3 has 15 residues. CDR3 residues: CAWSAARVIVTEAFF. CDR3 DNA: TGTGCCTGGAGTGCTGCCAGGGTAATAGTCACTGAAGCTTTCTTT.